Each of the 21 T cell receptor beta chains below was sequenced from the same sample in a study of blood T cell repertoires in COVID-19. The data were produced by immunoSEQ multiplex PCR, yet TCRdb's version contains in-frame clones alone and is incomplete. The profile covers approximately 210,000 clones, with around 90% appearing a single time and over 7% taken by the ten largest. Sequencing was carried out using PBMCs or T cells enriched from blood (not recorded which). The receptors were sampled from a woman younger than 35 who had recovered from COVID-19.

J is TRBJ2-3 and V is TRBV4-2; TRBD2 agrees at 8 bases. The CDR3 totals 15 residues. Germline lookup yields CDR1 LGHNA and CDR2 YNFKEQ. Trimming cost V 2 bases and J 4 bases; bases outside gene matches: 5. CDR3 nucleotide sequence: TGTGCCAGCAGCCAATCCGGGGGGGCCGCAGATACGCAGTATTTT. Amino acids: CASSQSGGAADTQYF.

The gene calls are TRBV28 and TRBJ2-6, with 8 bases lining up with TRBD1. In germline, CDR1 is MDHEN, CDR2 SYDVKM. The CDR3 runs 16 residues. V was pared by 2 bases and J by 3 bases, with 3 bases of the junction left unmatched. CDR3: CASSLQGAHGANVLTF. CDR3 DNA: TGTGCCAGCAGTTTACAGGGGGCTCATGGGGCCAACGTCCTGACTTTC.

V usage is TRBV9 and J usage is TRBJ1-1; D gene ambiguous. CDR3 length equals 15 residues. Germline V gene lookup returns CDR1 SGDLS and CDR2 YYNGEE. The ends were cut back, 1 base at V and 2 bases at J, with 12 bases in the middle. The DNA of the CDR3 is TGTGCCAGCAGCGTAAAGGCGGAGACCAACACTGAAGCTTTCTTT. Its translation: CASSVKAETNTEAFF.

The DNA for the CDR3 is TGTGCCAGCAGCGCCTCGGACAGGTACGAATATGGCTACACCTTC. It codes for CASSASDRYEYGYTF. The rearrangement joins TRBV9 to TRBJ1-2, with 7 bases that match TRBD1. CDR3 size: 15 residues. Germline V gene data show CDR1 as SGDLS and CDR2 as YYNGEE. V lost 3 bases, J lost 5 bases, and 10 bases stayed unmatched.

V and J are TRBV6-1 and TRBJ2-2; TRBD1 matches at 10 bases. Trimming cost V 4 bases and J 0 bases; bases outside gene matches: 11. Germline assignment: CDR1 MNHNS and CDR2 SASEGT. The CDR3 loop spans 19 amino acids. The CDR3 region has the DNA TGTGCCAGCAGTGGCCGACGCCTGACAGGGGGCGCGAACACCGGGGAGCTGTTTTTT. Its translation is CASSGRRLTGGANTGELFF.

The V and J genes are TRBV11-3 and TRBJ2-6; no reliable D call. The CDR3 is 13 residues long. CDR1 SGHNT and CDR2 YENEEA come from the germline V gene. Trimming removed 5 bases from V and 4 bases from J, with 6 bases in between. In DNA, the CDR3 is TGTGCCAGCAGCCCTGTCGGGGCCAACGTCCTGACTTTC. Its translation: CASSPVGANVLTF.

V usage is TRBV7-6 and J usage is TRBJ2-3; 8 nucleotides line up with TRBD2. The V segment lost 1 base and the J segment 7 bases; nucleotides outside the gene matches: 10. CDR3 length: 16 residues. Germline-derived CDR1 and CDR2 are SGHVS and FNYEAQ. The CDR3 loop is CASSLESGGGWHTQYF. In DNA form, the CDR3 reads TGTGCCAGCAGCTTAGAGAGCGGGGGAGGTTGGCATACGCAGTATTTT.

The V gene is TRBV27, the J gene TRBJ2-1, with 7 bases matching TRBD1. Unmatched junction bases numbered 2, after V lost 3 bases and J lost 0 bases. The CDR3 is made up of 15 amino acids. In germline, CDR1 is MNHEY, CDR2 SMNVEV (reference sequence). This CDR3 is CASSLWDSSYNEQFF. The CDR3 coding sequence is TGTGCCAGCAGTTTGTGGGACAGCTCCTACAATGAGCAGTTCTTC.

The CDR3 spells CASSAGQGASTEAFF. CDR3 DNA sequence: TGTGCCAGCAGCGCGGGACAGGGGGCGTCCACTGAAGCTTTCTTT. The rearrangement uses TRBV5-4 and TRBJ1-1, with 12 bases identical to TRBD1. V shed 4 bases and J 4 bases; nucleotides not matched to a gene: 5. The CDR3 contains 15 residues. Germline-derived CDR1 and CDR2 are SGHNT and YYREEE (reference sequence). The full variable domain, in which reference TRBV5-4 and TRBJ1-1 provide the parts outside the CDR3, is ETGVTQSPTHLIKTRGQQVTLRCSSQSGHNTVSWYQQALGQGPQFIFQYYREEENGRGNFPPRFSGLQFPNYSSELNVNALELDDSALYLCASSAGQGASTEAFFGQGTRLTVV.

This clone was seen just once. The chain recombines TRBV2 with TRBJ1-1, with D perhaps TRBD1 (5 bases). The CDR3 runs 15 residues. Germline V lookup: CDR1 SNHLY, CDR2 FYNNEI. The V gene lost 4 bases and the J gene lost 1 base, with 13 bases spanning the gap. CDR3 loop: CASSVRGRGNTEAFF. DNA of the CDR3: TGTGCCAGCAGTGTAAGGGGTAGAGGGAACACTGAAGCTTTCTTT.

This clone has only a few counts. The chain uses TRBV12-5 and TRBJ1-2; tentative D call: TRBD1 (5 bases). Trimming stripped 6 bases from V and 5 bases from J, with 16 bases between. The germline V gene has CDR1 LGHNT and CDR2 FRNRAP. The CDR3 totals 14 residues. The CDR3 protein is CASGGGADLYGYTF. CDR3 nucleotide sequence: TGTGCTAGTGGGGGAGGGGCAGACCTATATGGCTACACCTTC. The complete variable domain, with remaining parts taken from reference TRBV12-5 and TRBJ1-2, reads DARVTQTPRHKVTEMGQEVTMRCQPILGHNTVFWYRQTMMQGLELLAYFRNRAPLDDSGMPKDRFSAEMPDATLATLKIQPSEPRDSAVYFCASGGGADLYGYTFGSGTRLTVV.

The V call is TRBV5-1, the J call TRBJ2-2, with 11 bases that match TRBD2. V was clipped by 0 bases and J by 6 bases; unmatched bases: 4. Looked up from germline, CDR1 is SGHRS and CDR2 is YFSETQ. This CDR3 is 16 amino acids long. The chain's CDR3 is CASSLDSGGAAGELFF. In DNA form, the CDR3 reads TGCGCCAGCAGCTTGGATAGCGGGGGGGCCGCCGGGGAGCTGTTTTTT. Based on the CDR3 plus reference TRBV5-1 and TRBJ2-2, the full variable domain is KAGVTQTPRYLIKTRGQQVTLSCSPISGHRSVSWYQQTPGQGLQFLFEYFSETQRNKGNFPGRFSGRQFSNSRSEMNVSTLELGDSALYLCASSLDSGGAAGELFFGEGSRLTVL.

The chain is built from TRBV2 and TRBJ1-1, with D perhaps matching TRBD1 (5 bases). Looked up from germline, CDR1 is SNHLY and CDR2 is FYNNEI. V shed 6 bases and J shed 4 bases, with 12 bases lying between them. The CDR3 covers 13 residues. CDR3 nucleotides: TGTGCCAGCAGCGCAGGGATGAGCACTGAAGCTTTCTTT. Its translation: CASSAGMSTEAFF.

The chain uses TRBV30 and TRBJ1-1; 8 bases align to TRBD1. V was clipped by 4 bases and J by 0 bases; unmatched bases: 4. The germline CDR1 and CDR2 sequences are GTSNPN and SVGIG (reference sequence). This CDR3 spans 14 amino acids. DNA for the CDR3: TGTGCCTGGAAAAGACAGGGGATGAACACTGAAGCTTTCTTT. The encoded protein is CAWKRQGMNTEAFF.

The genes are TRBV4-1 and TRBJ2-2; possibly TRBD2 for D (6 bases). V was trimmed by 3 bases and J by 1 base, leaving 12 bases between them. CDR1 MGHRA and CDR2 YSYEKL come from the germline V gene. The CDR3 runs 16 residues. CDR3 region: CASSHPAGGNTGELFF. The CDR3 nucleotides are TGCGCCAGCAGCCACCCAGCCGGGGGGAACACCGGGGAGCTGTTTTTT.

This chain joins TRBV7-2 and TRBJ1-2; TRBD1 aligns across 8 bases. J was trimmed by 8 bases and V by 4 bases; bases with no gene match: 18. The CDR3 totals 17 residues. Germline lookup yields CDR1 SGHTA and CDR2 FQGNSA. This chain's CDR3 is CASSSRPDRGRSRGYTF. The CDR3 nucleotides read TGTGCCAGCAGCTCACGGCCTGACAGGGGCCGTTCCCGGGGCTACACCTTC. The full variable domain, completed using reference TRBV7-2 and TRBJ1-2, is GAGVSQSPSNKVTEKGKDVELRCDPISGHTALYWYRQSLGQGLEFLIYFQGNSAPDKSGLPSDRFSAERTGGSVSTLTIQRTQQEDSAVYLCASSSRPDRGRSRGYTFGSGTRLTVV.

J is TRBJ2-5 and V is TRBV9, with 7 positions matching TRBD2. Germline CDR1 is SGDLS and CDR2 is YYNGEE. The junction had 17 bases not matched to a gene; V was cut back by 4 bases and J by 5 bases. The CDR3 has 17 amino acids. CDR3 nucleotide sequence: TGTGCCAGCAGCACCCCGGCTGGGGGGGACTCTCCGGAGACCCAGTACTTC. Amino acid sequence: CASSTPAGGDSPETQYF. The whole variable domain, filled in from reference TRBV9 and TRBJ2-5, reads DSGVTQTPKHLITATGQRVTLRCSPRSGDLSVYWYQQSLDQGLQFLIQYYNGEERAKGNILERFSAQQFPDLHSELNLSSLELGDSALYFCASSTPAGGDSPETQYFGPGTRLLVL.

Here the CDR3 DNA reads TGTGCCAGCAGTTTTCAAGCCAGGGTAGGTGCGGTTTCACCCCTCCACTTT. Translating it yields CASSFQARVGAVSPLHF. This chain links TRBV28 with TRBJ1-6, with D perhaps matching TRBD1 (5 bases). This CDR3 has 17 residues. Germline CDR1 MDHEN, CDR2 SYDVKM. Trimming stripped 3 bases from V and 9 bases from J, with 21 bases between.

The V and J genes are TRBV11-3 and TRBJ2-1; no firm D call. The V end was cut by 0 bases, the J end by 3 bases, with 6 bases between. Germline V gene lookup returns CDR1 SGHNT and CDR2 YENEEA. CDR3 length: 14 amino acids. In nucleotides, the CDR3 is TGTGCCAGCAGCTTAGACAGTTTCTACAATGAGCAGTTCTTC. Amino acid sequence: CASSLDSFYNEQFF.

This clone has just one count. The CDR3 protein is CASSSQWGLAGGHTDTQYF. CDR3 bases: TGTGCCAGCAGCTCTCAATGGGGACTAGCGGGGGGACACACAGATACGCAGTATTTT. This rearrangement joins TRBV7-9 to TRBJ2-3, with TRBD2 identical over 15 bases. This CDR3 contains 19 residues. The germline CDR1 and CDR2 sequences are SEHNR and FQNEAQ (reference sequence). With 4 bases clipped from V and 2 bases from J, the junction kept 10 bases outside the gene matches.

The chain recombines TRBV28 with TRBJ1-5; weak D call: TRBD1 (6 bases). Per germline, CDR1 MDHEN and CDR2 SYDVKM. Trimming shortened V by 5 bases and J by 4 bases, and 21 bases separated the two germline ends. The CDR3 contains 17 residues. The DNA for the CDR3 is TGTGCCAGCAGTCGGAGAGGCGTGGGGACACCGAATCAGCCCCAGCATTTT. This translates into CASSRRGVGTPNQPQHF.